This T cell receptor beta chain stems from a study of OX40 agonist ivuxolimab in advanced cancers. About the research overall: Eligibility admitted prior anti-PD-1, anti-PD-L1 or anti-CTLA-4 therapy; around 38% had some.

V lost 3 bases and J 2 bases, leaving 10 bases between the germline ends. The CDR3 length is 14 residues. CDR1 is SEHNR and CDR2 is FQNEAQ in the germline V gene (reference sequence). Clones were read by immunoSEQ multiplex PCR, and TCRdb kept only the in-frame ones, dropping some. The table lists approximately 15,000 clones, about four fifths of them singletons, with around two fifths in the top ten. The clonotype comes from an adult with an advanced solid tumor such as melanoma, head and neck, liver or kidney cancer. Sequences were derived from CD4+ or CD8+ T cells sorted from blood, sampled in a trial of the OX40 agonist ivuxolimab. The chain joins TRBV7-9 to TRBJ2-5; D perhaps matches TRBD2 (5 bases). CDR3 residues: CASSFLGNQETQYF. The CDR3 DNA follows: TGTGCCAGCAGCTTTCTCGGGAATCAAGAGACCCAGTACTTC.